In its sample, the clone carrying this T cell receptor beta chain was seen once. No antigen is known for it. A much larger clone sits a single nucleotide away, making a read error possible. This specimen comes from a study of Graves' ophthalmopathy and Graves' hyperthyroidism. The sequenced template was RNA, covering the TCR beta CDR3 region. Second-round multiplex PCR followed a first-round RT-PCR using HTBI primers. Each CDR3 protein gets one entry after TCRdb re-called the multiplex PCR reads with MiXCR. Here the sample spans over 650,000 distinct CDR3 sequences, roughly 41% being singletons. Findings of the study overall: Thyroid clonotypes that were expanded above 0.001 frequency mostly also appeared in blood.

Enrollment excluded any patients with other autoimmune diseases, uncontrolled infections, pregnancy or lactation. PBMCs originated in around 11 ml of fresh peripheral blood. The receptor's source is an adult man with Graves' ophthalmopathy. The sequencing input was peripheral blood.

CDR3 in amino acids: CASSDYVGDYEQYF. DNA of the CDR3: TGTGCCAGCAGTGATTACGTCGGAGACTACGAGCAGTACTTC. The V and J genes are TRBV6-5 and TRBJ2-7; D gene unclear. V shed 5 bases and J shed 3 bases, with 14 bases lying between them. This CDR3 is built from 14 residues. Germline V gene data show CDR1 as MNHEY and CDR2 as SVGAGI.